This T cell receptor beta chain appears in the sequencing data of a study of cutaneous CD30+ T cell lymphoproliferative disorder and hepatitis E (dated by TCRdb to the late 2010s). CDR1 and CDR2, per the germline V gene, are ENHRY and SYGVKD. V is trimmed back by 3 bases and J by 8 bases, and the junction contains 10 bases that no gene match accounts for. Including cysteine and phenylalanine, the CDR3 has 15 amino acids. Just CDR3 DNA is preserved here, 45 bases in frame from base 1. On this clone itself: Its antigen is not yet known. No much larger clonotype is one base removed from it; base qualities were not supplied.

The library was produced with the immunoSEQ multiplex PCR assay. Not all clones reach the TCRdb copy of this immuneACCESS table, which keeps in-frame sequences only. Checked studies attribute under half of the gap to unresolved V genes and leave the rest unexplained. In this sample the table shows about 7,700 clones, about three quarters of which occur a single time. The leading ten clones occupy about 1% of the sample. This TCR was recovered from a human donor with a cutaneous T cell lymphoproliferative disorder associated with hepatitis E virus. Rearrangement joined TRBV10-3 to TRBJ2-1; 7 middle bases align to TRBD1. The sequencing input was blood. The CDR3 region: CAISDIGQGVDEQFF. The DNA sequence is given as TGTGCCATCAGTGATATTGGGCAGGGGGTGGATGAGCAGTTCTTC.